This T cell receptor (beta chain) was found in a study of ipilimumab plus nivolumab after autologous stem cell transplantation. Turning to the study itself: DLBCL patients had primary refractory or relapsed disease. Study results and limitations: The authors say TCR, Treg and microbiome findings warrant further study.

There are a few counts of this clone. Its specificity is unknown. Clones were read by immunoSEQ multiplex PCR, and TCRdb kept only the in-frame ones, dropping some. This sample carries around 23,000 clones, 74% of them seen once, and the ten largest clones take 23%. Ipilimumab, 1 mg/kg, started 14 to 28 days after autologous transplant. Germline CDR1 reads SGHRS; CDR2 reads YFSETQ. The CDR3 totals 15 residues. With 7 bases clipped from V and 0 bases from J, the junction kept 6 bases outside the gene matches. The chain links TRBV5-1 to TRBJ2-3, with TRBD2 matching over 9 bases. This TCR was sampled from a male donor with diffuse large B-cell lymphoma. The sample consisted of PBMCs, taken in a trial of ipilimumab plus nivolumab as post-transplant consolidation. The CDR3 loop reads CASETGLASTDTQYF. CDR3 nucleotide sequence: TGCGCCAGCGAAACGGGACTAGCTAGCACAGATACGCAGTATTTT.